There are many counts of the clone carrying this TCR beta chain. No antigen is known for it. This sample stems from a study of CD8 T cells in ankylosing spondylitis. Notes on the study in general: What seemed typical of ankylosing spondylitis blood was a TCR beta motif built from about 8 highly homologous variants. Matched ankylosing spondylitis synovial fluid reportedly contained a significantly enriched population of disease-linked clones.

From germline, CDR1 is SGHRS and CDR2 YFSETQ. Trimming at V came to 2 bases and at J to 8 bases, leaving 15 bases not matched to a gene. The CDR3 totals 18 residues. Generation of TCR beta libraries employed quantitative 5'-RACE incorporating molecular barcodes. TCRdb re-derived calls from the 5' RACE reads in MiXCR, one entry per CDR3 protein. This table holds 150,000 to 200,000 distinct CDR3 sequences, over 15% found once. V and J are TRBV5-1 and TRBJ2-1; 11 positions agree with TRBD2. This TCR was sampled from a male donor aged 10-29 years with ankylosing spondylitis or in good health (not recorded which). Sequences were obtained from blood, either unsorted or a sorted T cell fraction (not recorded which). The DNA for the CDR3 is TGCGCCAGCAGCTTAGGGCTAGCGGGAGGAACGGTTATACATGAGCAGTTCTTC. Translation gives CASSLGLAGGTVIHEQFF.